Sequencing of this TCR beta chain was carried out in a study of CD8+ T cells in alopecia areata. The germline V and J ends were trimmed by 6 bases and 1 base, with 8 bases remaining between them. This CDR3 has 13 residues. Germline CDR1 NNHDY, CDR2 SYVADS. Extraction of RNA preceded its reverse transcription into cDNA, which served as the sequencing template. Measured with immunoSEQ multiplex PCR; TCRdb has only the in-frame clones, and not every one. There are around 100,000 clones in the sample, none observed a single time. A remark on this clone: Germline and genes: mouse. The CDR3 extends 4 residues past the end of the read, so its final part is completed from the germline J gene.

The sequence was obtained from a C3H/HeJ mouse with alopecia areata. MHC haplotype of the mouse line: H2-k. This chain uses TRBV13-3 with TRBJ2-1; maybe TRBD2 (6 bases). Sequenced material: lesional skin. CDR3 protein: CASIDWNYAEQFF. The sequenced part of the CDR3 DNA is TGTGCCAGCATAGACTGGAACTATGCT.